These 30 T cell receptor beta chains came from one sample sequenced in a study of cytomegalovirus exposure and HLA in healthy donors (dated by TCRdb to the late 2010s). Library preparation used the immunoSEQ multiplex PCR assay. The multiplex PCR relied on a mix of 60 forward primers for TCR Vbeta segments and 13 reverse primers for TCR Jbeta segments. TCRdb retrieved this table from immuneACCESS and kept in-frame rearrangements only. Not all clones are present; in checked studies, unresolved V genes account for under half, and no reason is known for the remainder. This sample's table carries fewer than 85,000 clones. The biggest ten clones account for under 4% of the sample. Sequences were obtained from PBMCs. Every receptor here comes from a female donor in good health and CMV-seropositive.

The V call is TRBV7-2, the J call TRBJ2-2; TRBD1 might be the D (6 bases). This CDR3 has 15 amino acids. Germline V gene lookup returns CDR1 SGHTA and CDR2 FQGNSA. V lost 2 bases to trimming and J lost 1 base, with 8 bases between them. The CDR3 sequence is CASSLQGRNTGELFF. In DNA form, the CDR3 reads TGTGCCAGCAGCTTACAGGGGAGGAACACCGGGGAGCTGTTTTTT.

This rearrangement joins TRBV6-5 to TRBJ2-3; 7 bases fit TRBD2. Germline V gene lookup returns CDR1 MNHEY and CDR2 SVGAGI. The CDR3 is made up of 15 amino acids. Trimming took 0 bases from V and 4 from J; bases not matched to a gene: 4. This chain's CDR3 is CASSYSGLGPDTQYF. CDR3 nucleotides: TGTGCCAGCAGTTACTCCGGACTAGGACCAGATACGCAGTATTTT.

The chain joins TRBV18 to TRBJ2-3; tentative D call: TRBD2 (6 bases). Looked up from germline, CDR1 is KGHSH and CDR2 is LQKENI. This CDR3 is 14 amino acids long. V was shortened by 2 bases and J by 6 bases, with 12 bases between the two germline ends. CDR3 residues: CASSPTSGEDTQYF. Here the CDR3 DNA reads TGTGCCAGCTCACCAACATCGGGGGAGGATACGCAGTATTTT.

This chain links TRBV18 with TRBJ2-5, with D unclear. The CDR3 is 15 amino acids. From germline, CDR1 is KGHSH and CDR2 LQKENI. V was clipped by 5 bases and J by 2 bases, with 15 bases between them. This chain's CDR3 is CASSEYFANQETQYF. CDR3 nucleotide sequence: TGTGCCAGCTCAGAATACTTCGCGAATCAAGAGACCCAGTACTTC.

The V gene is TRBV4-1, the J gene TRBJ2-5, with TRBD2 as a possible D gene (7 bases). Trimming removed 0 bases from V and 1 base from J, with 15 bases in between. The CDR3 loop spans 17 amino acids. Germline assignment: CDR1 MGHRA and CDR2 YSYEKL. The CDR3 coding sequence is TGCGCCAGCAGCCAAGATCGGGGGGCGGGGGTCCAAGAGACCCAGTACTTC. Protein: CASSQDRGAGVQETQYF.

The CDR3 bases are TGCGCCAGCAGCTTGGCTCCGCAGGGGGTGGGGGAAGCTTTCTTT. Protein product: CASSLAPQGVGEAFF. The rearrangement uses TRBV5-1 and TRBJ1-1; 7 bases are a match to TRBD1. This CDR3 is 15 amino acids long. CDR1 is SGHRS and CDR2 is YFSETQ in the germline V gene. V lost 0 bases and J lost 8; bases outside the gene matches: 10. The full variable domain, completed using reference TRBV5-1 and TRBJ1-1, is KAGVTQTPRYLIKTRGQQVTLSCSPISGHRSVSWYQQTPGQGLQFLFEYFSETQRNKGNFPGRFSGRQFSNSRSEMNVSTLELGDSALYLCASSLAPQGVGEAFFGQGTRLTVV.

The J gene is TRBJ2-5, the V gene TRBV19; 7 bases match TRBD2. The CDR3 runs 17 residues. J gave up 0 bases and V 4 bases, and 11 bases lay outside the gene matches. Germline CDR1 LNHDA, CDR2 SQIVND (reference sequence). The DNA of the CDR3 is TGTGCCAGTAGTAGTAGAAGCGGGGTTCACCACCAAGAGACCCAGTACTTC. As protein: CASSSRSGVHHQETQYF.

This chain uses TRBV29-1 with TRBJ2-5, with D tentatively TRBD2 (6 bases). This CDR3 region has 14 residues. V was clipped by 0 bases and J by 5 bases, with 13 bases between them. CDR1 is SQVTM and CDR2 is ANQGSEA in the germline V gene. CDR3 region: CSVEDGTSRETQYF. CDR3 in DNA: TGCAGCGTTGAAGATGGAACTAGCCGTGAGACCCAGTACTTC.

This sequence joins TRBV11-1 and TRBJ2-1, with 13 bases that match TRBD2. V lost 5 bases to trimming and J lost 8 bases; unmatched junction nucleotides: 15. Germline lookup yields CDR1 SGHAT and CDR2 FQDESV (reference sequence). This CDR3 spans 18 amino acids. This chain's CDR3 is CASSMAFRLAGGGHEQFF. CDR3 coding DNA: TGTGCCAGCAGCATGGCGTTCCGACTAGCGGGAGGTGGGCATGAGCAGTTCTTC.

This chain joins TRBV6-5 and TRBJ2-7; D uncertain. The CDR3 is 15 residues long. Germline CDR1 MNHEY, CDR2 SVGAGI. Deletions cut 6 bases from V and 1 base from J, with 16 bases between. The chain's CDR3 is CASRESQLISYEQYF. In DNA form, the CDR3 reads TGTGCCAGCAGGGAGTCCCAATTGATTTCCTACGAGCAGTACTTC.

V is TRBV25-1 and J is TRBJ2-1, with TRBD1 as a possible D gene (6 bases). Trimming left V 0 bases short and J 11 bases short, with 11 bases between. The CDR3 is 13 amino acids. Germline V lookup: CDR1 MGHDK, CDR2 SYGVNS. The CDR3 sequence is CASSEYVGTKQFF. CDR3 DNA sequence: TGTGCCAGCAGTGAATATGTGGGGACAAAGCAGTTCTTC.

This rearrangement joins TRBV6-1 to TRBJ2-7; possibly TRBD1 for D (6 bases). Deletions cut 0 bases from V and 2 bases from J, with 8 bases between. The CDR3 is made up of 14 amino acids. Germline assignment: CDR1 MNHNS and CDR2 SASEGT. CDR3 sequence (DNA): TGTGCCAGCAGTGAAGCTGCAGGGGCCTACGAGCAGTACTTC. It translates to CASSEAAGAYEQYF.

The chain links TRBV28 to TRBJ1-4, with 8 bases identical to TRBD1. J gave up 7 bases and V 1 base, and 5 bases lay outside the gene matches. CDR1 MDHEN and CDR2 SYDVKM come from the germline V gene. The CDR3 has 15 residues. For the CDR3, the DNA is TGTGCCAGCAGTTTATCGGACAGGGCGAGTGAAAAACTGTTTTTT. Encoded protein: CASSLSDRASEKLFF.

V and J are TRBV18 and TRBJ2-2; 11 bases are a match to TRBD2. There are 17 residues in the CDR3. Trimming cost V 1 base and J 4 bases; bases outside gene matches: 5. CDR1 and CDR2 from the germline V gene are KGHSH and LQKENI. The CDR3 DNA follows: TGTGCCAGCTCACCACTAGCGGGAGGGCCCGGCACCGGGGAGCTGTTTTTT. Protein: CASSPLAGGPGTGELFF. The variable domain in full, with the rest retrieved from reference TRBV18 and TRBJ2-2, is NAGVMQNPRHLVRRRGQEARLRCSPMKGHSHVYWYRQLPEEGLKFMVYLQKENIIDESGMPKERFSAEFPKEGPSILRIQQVVRGDSAAYFCASSPLAGGPGTGELFFGEGSRLTVL.

The chain joins TRBV6-5 to TRBJ1-2, with D uncertain. Germline-derived CDR1 and CDR2 are MNHEY and SVGAGI. V dropped 2 bases and J dropped 5 bases, with 12 bases sitting between them. The CDR3 contains 14 residues. As DNA, the CDR3 is TGTGCCAGCAGTTACAATAGTGGAGGGTATGGCTACACCTTC. Its protein is CASSYNSGGYGYTF.

The chain combines TRBV19 with TRBJ2-7; 11 positions match TRBD2. This CDR3 is 16 amino acids long. Germline loops: CDR1 LNHDA, CDR2 SQIVND (reference sequence). V lost 6 bases and J lost 6; bases outside the gene matches: 13. CDR3: CASRNFYSGRAGEQYF. In DNA, the CDR3 is TGTGCCAGTAGGAATTTTTATAGCGGGAGGGCCGGCGAGCAGTACTTC.

The gene calls are TRBV7-2 and TRBJ2-1; TRBD1 is a possible D gene (5 bases). The CDR3 loop spans 15 amino acids. Germline assignment: CDR1 SGHTA and CDR2 FQGNSA. The V end was cut by 2 bases, the J end by 5 bases, with 13 bases between. The CDR3 coding sequence is TGTGCCAGCAGCTTACAGCAGGGCCCCGACAATGAGCAGTTCTTC. Encoded protein: CASSLQQGPDNEQFF.

The V gene is TRBV5-4, the J gene TRBJ2-5; 7 bases agree with TRBD2. This CDR3 has 14 amino acids. V lost 5 bases, J lost 5 bases, and 9 bases stayed unmatched. Germline assignment: CDR1 SGHNT and CDR2 YYREEE (reference sequence). The CDR3 sequence: CASRRDWEGETQYF. As DNA, the CDR3 is TGTGCCAGCAGAAGGGACTGGGAGGGGGAGACCCAGTACTTC.

The chain uses TRBV4-1 and TRBJ2-3; 12 nucleotides agree with TRBD2. V shed 3 bases, J shed 5 bases, and the junction held 15 bases outside the gene matches. This CDR3 has 19 amino acids. Germline CDR1 and CDR2: MGHRA and YSYEKL. In nucleotides, the CDR3 is TGCGCCAGCAGCCACTCCCAGGGGCTAGCGGGGGGGGACAAAGATACGCAGTATTTT. Its translation: CASSHSQGLAGGDKDTQYF.

The chain has TRBV19 and TRBJ1-2; TRBD1 aligns across 9 bases. V dropped 3 bases and J dropped 8; count of bases not matched to a gene: 10. The germline CDR1 and CDR2 sequences are LNHDA and SQIVND (reference sequence). The CDR3 sequence is 15 residues long. The CDR3 DNA follows: TGTGCCAGTAGTATTCCGGGACAGGGATTGCGGGGCTACACCTTC. Translation gives CASSIPGQGLRGYTF.

Comment on this clone: The sample has other DNA sequences that encode this CDR3 too. This chain uses TRBV5-1 with TRBJ2-1; TRBD2 agrees at 9 bases. From germline, CDR1 is SGHRS and CDR2 YFSETQ. The CDR3 extends over 14 amino acids. With V trimmed by 0 bases and J by 15 bases, 10 bases remained unmatched. The CDR3 protein is CASSLVAGVQILFF. The CDR3 DNA reads TGCGCCAGCAGCTTGGTAGCGGGAGTACAAATTCTGTTCTTC.

The chain combines TRBV7-9 with TRBJ1-1; 9 bases align to TRBD1. From germline, CDR1 is SEHNR and CDR2 FQNEAQ (reference sequence). This CDR3 has 15 amino acids. V shed 5 bases and J 9 bases; nucleotides not matched to a gene: 13. CDR3 coding DNA: TGTGCCAGCAGCCCTTGGACAGGGGAGGTATCAAAAGCTTTCTTT. Residues: CASSPWTGEVSKAFF.

About this clone: The junction departs from germline at one end; a sequencing error may be responsible. The V and J genes are TRBV7-2 and TRBJ2-7; TRBD1 is a possible D gene (5 bases). CDR1 is SGHTA, CDR2 FQGNSA, per germline. CDR3 length equals 15 residues. CDR3: CASSLWWGPSHEQYF. Here the CDR3 DNA reads TGTGCCAGCAGCTTATGGTGGGGCCCCTCCCACGAGCAGTACTTC. The full variable domain, its missing parts supplied by reference TRBV7-2 and TRBJ2-7, is GAGVSQSPSNKVTEKGKDVELRCDPISGHTALYWYRQSLGQGLEFLIYFQGNSAPDKSGLPSDRFSAERTGGSVSTLTIQRTQQEDSAVYLCASSLWWGPSHEQYFGPGTRLTVT.

V gene TRBV5-1 combines with J gene TRBJ2-2, with D possibly TRBD2 on 6 matching bases. Trimming stripped 4 bases from V and 4 bases from J, with 11 bases between. Germline loops: CDR1 SGHRS, CDR2 YFSETQ. The CDR3 contains 14 residues. Here the CDR3 reads CASSPSTSTGELFF. The CDR3 DNA sequence: TGCGCCAGCAGCCCCTCGACTAGCACCGGGGAGCTGTTTTTT.

The rearrangement links TRBV19 to TRBJ2-5, with 15 bases aligning to TRBD2. This CDR3 region has 18 residues. CDR1 and CDR2 from the germline V gene are LNHDA and SQIVND (reference sequence). Trimming at V came to 6 bases and at J to 4 bases, leaving 12 bases not matched to a gene. Here the CDR3 reads CASSRTPGGLAGGETQYF. DNA of the CDR3: TGTGCCAGTAGCCGAACTCCTGGGGGACTAGCGGGAGGAGAGACCCAGTACTTC.

The chain uses TRBV7-6 and TRBJ2-7; no firm D call. Per the germline V gene, CDR1 is SGHVS and CDR2 is FNYEAQ. The V end was cut by 8 bases, the J end by 12 bases, with 14 bases between. CDR3 length equals 10 residues. The CDR3 protein is CASGIGSRYF. The CDR3 coding sequence is TGTGCCAGCGGCATAGGTTCTAGGTACTTC.

The chain uses TRBV19 and TRBJ2-1; a possible D gene is TRBD2 (6 bases). Per the germline V gene, CDR1 is LNHDA and CDR2 is SQIVND (reference sequence). Trimming took off 7 bases at V and 0 bases at J, with 13 bases between the two ends. The CDR3 totals 15 residues. The DNA for the CDR3 is TGTGCCAGTAATGCGGGACCTCGCTCCTACAATGAGCAGTTCTTC. Amino acids: CASNAGPRSYNEQFF.

V and J are TRBV29-1 and TRBJ2-5, with unresolved D. The CDR3 is made up of 12 amino acids. Trimming took 6 bases from V and 2 from J, leaving 10 bases between them. Per the germline V gene, CDR1 is SQVTM and CDR2 is ANQGSEA. CDR3 loop: CSVTPQQETQYF. CDR3 nucleotides: TGCAGCGTCACCCCACAGCAAGAGACCCAGTACTTC. The full variable domain, rest sourced from reference TRBV29-1 and TRBJ2-5, is SAVISQKPSRDICQRGTSLTIQCQVDSQVTMMFWYRQQPGQSLTLIATANQGSEATYESGFVIDKFPISRPNLTFSTLTVSNMSPEDSSIYLCSVTPQQETQYFGPGTRLLVL.

The rearrangement uses TRBV29-1 and TRBJ2-2, with 8 nucleotides matching TRBD1. CDR3 length: 13 amino acids. With V trimmed by 6 bases and J by 5 bases, 5 bases remained unmatched. CDR1 is SQVTM and CDR2 is ANQGSEA in the germline V gene. CDR3 loop: CSVDRERTGELFF. The CDR3 DNA sequence: TGCAGCGTGGACAGGGAGCGAACCGGGGAGCTGTTTTTT.

The gene calls are TRBV9 and TRBJ1-5; no reliable D call. V was pared by 0 bases and J by 4 bases, with 5 bases between. This CDR3 has 13 residues. Germline-derived CDR1 and CDR2 are SGDLS and YYNGEE. The CDR3 coding sequence is TGTGCCAGCAGCGTAGGAACAAATCAGCCCCAGCATTTT. This sequence encodes CASSVGTNQPQHF. Full variable domain (outside the CDR3, taken from reference TRBV9 and TRBJ1-5): DSGVTQTPKHLITATGQRVTLRCSPRSGDLSVYWYQQSLDQGLQFLIQYYNGEERAKGNILERFSAQQFPDLHSELNLSSLELGDSALYFCASSVGTNQPQHFGDGTRLSIL.